The TCR beta chain described here comes from a study of early stage breast cancer tumors. Turning to the study itself: Twelve of the 16 invasive tumors were ER+, PR+ and HER2-.

In germline, CDR1 is KGHSH, CDR2 LQKENI. V lost 3 bases and J 4 bases, leaving 17 bases between the germline ends. The CDR3 totals 16 residues. A word on this clone: Its target is unknown.

The method was immunoSEQ multiplex PCR; TCRdb's version includes in-frame clones alone and lacks a portion of them. The table records around 20,000 clones, approximately 82% of them present only once. Overall study findings and caveats: Commonly generated sequences made up most enriched TCRB sequences shared between patients.

This clonotype originated in a person aged 70 to 85 with breast cancer. The genes are TRBV18 and TRBJ2-3; TRBD2 might be the D (6 bases). The sequencing input was blood. The chain's CDR3 is CASSPVGRDSPDTQYF. CDR3 coding DNA: TGTGCCAGCTCACCGGTCGGGCGGGATTCTCCAGATACGCAGTATTTT.